The subject of this entry is one T cell receptor beta chain. Its antigen is unidentified. The junction does not match germline at one end; this may be a read error. These data originate in a study of tumor-infiltrating lymphocytes in primary liver carcinoma. Study at large: Productive TCRbeta read yields ran from roughly 3.9 to 6.8 million per sample and were similar between tissues.

Total RNA amounting to 500 ng was the source from which TCR beta cDNA was made with a constant-region primer. Researchers made the TCR beta libraries by running three nested multiplex PCR rounds with slightly modified ARM-PCR. TRBV1-TRBV30 forward and Cbeta reverse primers drove the first two approximately 10-cycle rounds. Each CDR3 protein is one row after TCRdb ran MiXCR on the multiplex PCR reads. Of around 190,000 distinct CDR3 sequences in the sample, 85% are singletons; the top ten hold 18%. This CDR3 is built from 15 residues. Germline V lookup: CDR1 MNHNS, CDR2 SASEGT. Each 20-30 mg portion of unsorted bulk tissue served as the source for co-extraction of RNA and DNA. The study's findings and limits: For tumor-adjacent and tumor-blood pairs, overlap was less than that seen for tumor region pairs. Against blood, tumors held a significantly higher top-250-clone fraction (p = 0.039). A fraction of only about 7.5-25% of top clones appeared in all five tumor regions.

The TCR was taken from a man aged 35-49 years with primary liver carcinoma and hepatitis B virus infection. The material sequenced was tumor tissue from primary liver carcinoma. This chain uses TRBV6-1 with TRBJ2-7, with a weak D call TRBD2 (6 bases). Here the CDR3 reads CASSEESGCSYEQYF. The CDR3 coding sequence is TGTGCTAGCAGTGAAGAGAGCGGGTGCTCCTACGAGCAGTACTTC.